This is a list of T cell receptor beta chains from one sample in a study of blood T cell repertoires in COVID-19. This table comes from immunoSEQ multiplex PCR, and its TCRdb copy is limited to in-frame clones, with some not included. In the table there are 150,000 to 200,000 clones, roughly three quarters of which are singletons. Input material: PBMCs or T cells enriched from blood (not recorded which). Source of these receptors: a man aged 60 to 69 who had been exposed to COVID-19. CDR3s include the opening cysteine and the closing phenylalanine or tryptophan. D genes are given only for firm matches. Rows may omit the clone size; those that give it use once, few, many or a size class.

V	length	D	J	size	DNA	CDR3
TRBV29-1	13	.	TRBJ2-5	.	TGCAGCGTAACCCCCCTAGCGCGAGAGACCCAGTACTTC	CSVTPLARETQYF
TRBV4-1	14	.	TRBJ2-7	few	TGCGCCAGCAGCCAAGCCGACACCACGTACGAGCAGTACTTC	CASSQADTTYEQYF
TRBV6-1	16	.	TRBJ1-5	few	TGTGCCAGCAGTGAATGGGGGGGGCTAGGCAATCAGCCCCAGCATTTT	CASSEWGGLGNQPQHF
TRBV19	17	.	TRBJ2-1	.	TGTGCCAGTAGTATACAAATGGCGACAGTTACCTACAATGAGCAGTTCTTC	CASSIQMATVTYNEQFF
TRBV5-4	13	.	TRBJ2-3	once	TGTGCCAGCAGCTCCCCATCAACAGATACGCAGTATTTT	CASSSPSTDTQYF
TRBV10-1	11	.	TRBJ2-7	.	TGCGCCAGCTTCCGTGAGTTCGAGCAGTACTTC	CASFREFEQYF
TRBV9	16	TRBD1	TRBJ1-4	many	TGTGCCAGCAGCGTAGATGGCAGGGGGCATGATGAAAAACTGTTTTTT	CASSVDGRGHDEKLFF
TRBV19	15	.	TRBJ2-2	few	TGTGCCAGTAGTATACGGTTTGCGAACACCGGGGAGCTGTTTTTT	CASSIRFANTGELFF
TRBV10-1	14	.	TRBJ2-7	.	TGCGCCAGCAGTGTACAGGGCAACACCTACGAGCAGTACTTC	CASSVQGNTYEQYF
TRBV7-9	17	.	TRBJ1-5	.	TGTGCCAGCAGCCATTGGGTCAGGGATAATAGCAATCAGCCCCAGCATTTT	CASSHWVRDNSNQPQHF
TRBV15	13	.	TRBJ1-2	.	TGTGCCACCAGCAGATCGGGAACTGCCGGCTACACCTTC	CATSRSGTAGYTF
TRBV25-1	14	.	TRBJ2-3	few	TGTGCCAGCAGTGCCCTCCGAGGGCTAGATACGCAGTATTTT	CASSALRGLDTQYF
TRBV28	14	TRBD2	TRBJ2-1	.	TGTGCCAGCATCTCAGCGGGATCCTACAATGAGCAGTTCTTC	CASISAGSYNEQFF
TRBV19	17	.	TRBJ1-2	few	TGTGCCAGTACCTCGGGAATCGTCGGACTGGGGAACTATGGCTACACCTTC	CASTSGIVGLGNYGYTF
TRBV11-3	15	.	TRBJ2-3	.	TGTGCCAGCAGCCTGGACGCGAGGGGCACAGATACGCAGTATTTT	CASSLDARGTDTQYF
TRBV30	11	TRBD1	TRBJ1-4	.	TGTGCCTGGAGTAACCGGGACAGACTGTTTTTT	CAWSNRDRLFF
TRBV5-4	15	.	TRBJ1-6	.	TGTGCCAGCAGCCCCAGCGACAGAATTAATTCACCCCTCCACTTT	CASSPSDRINSPLHF
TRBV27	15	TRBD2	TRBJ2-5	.	TGTGCCAGCAGTGGCCGGGACGGGGGGATGGAGACCCAGTACTTC	CASSGRDGGMETQYF
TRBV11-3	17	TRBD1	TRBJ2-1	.	TGTGCCAGCAGCCGTGACAGGGCCCTCAGCTCCTACAATGAGCAGTTCTTC	CASSRDRALSSYNEQFF
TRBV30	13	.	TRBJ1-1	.	TGTGCCTGGACTCCAGGGATGAACACTGAAGCTTTCTTT	CAWTPGMNTEAFF
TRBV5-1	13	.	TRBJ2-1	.	TGCGCCAGCAGCTTGGGGGCCGGAGGTGAGCAGTTCTTC	CASSLGAGGEQFF
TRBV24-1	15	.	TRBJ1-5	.	TGTGCCACCAGTTCCGGGCCGAGGGGCAATCAGCCCCAGCATTTT	CATSSGPRGNQPQHF
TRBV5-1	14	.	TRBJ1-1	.	TGCGCCAGCAGCTTGGGAGGGATCGGGACTGAAGCTTTCTTT	CASSLGGIGTEAFF
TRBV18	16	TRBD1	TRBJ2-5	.	TGTGCCAGCTCATGGGGACAGGGTTCGTACCAAGAGACCCAGTACTTC	CASSWGQGSYQETQYF
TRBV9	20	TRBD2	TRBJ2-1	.	TGTGCCAGCAGCCCCCCCGGACTAGCGGGATTGGTCAGGTCCTACAATGAGCAGTTCTTC	CASSPPGLAGLVRSYNEQFF
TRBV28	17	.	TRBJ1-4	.	TGTGCGAGCAAACCCCTCTCTAGGCGGGCAAAAGATGAAAAACTGTTTTTT	CASKPLSRRAKDEKLFF
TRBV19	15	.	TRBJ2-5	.	TGTGCCAGTAGTCCAGTTGGACAGTTTCAAGAGACCCAGTACTTC	CASSPVGQFQETQYF
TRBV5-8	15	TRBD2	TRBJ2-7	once	TGTGCCAGCAGCTACGGACTAGCGGGGACCTACGAGCAGTACTTC	CASSYGLAGTYEQYF
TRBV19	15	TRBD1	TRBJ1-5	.	TGTGCCAGTACCTCTTGGCAGGGGGCATATCAGCCCCAGCATTTT	CASTSWQGAYQPQHF
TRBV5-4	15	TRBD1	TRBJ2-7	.	TGTGCCAGCAGCTTGTTGAGGGGGCGCCTCTACGAGCAGTACTTC	CASSLLRGRLYEQYF
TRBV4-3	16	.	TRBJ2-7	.	TGCGCCAGCAGCCAAAGGGGGGGAGTTCGTGACTACGAGCAGTACTTC	CASSQRGGVRDYEQYF
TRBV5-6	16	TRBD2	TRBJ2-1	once	TGTGCCAGCAGCTTCCGGACTAGCGGGAGGGCGGGGGAGCAGTTCTTC	CASSFRTSGRAGEQFF
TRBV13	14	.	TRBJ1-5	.	TGTGCCAGCAGCCAGGGGTATCGGGATCAGCCCCAGCATTTT	CASSQGYRDQPQHF
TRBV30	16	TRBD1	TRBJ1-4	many	TGTGCCTGTGCCGGACAGGGCCAGACCCGTAGGGAAAAACTGTTTTTT	CACAGQGQTRREKLFF
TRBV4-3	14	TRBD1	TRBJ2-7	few	TGCGCCAGCAGCCGGGGACAGGGGAGGGACGAGCAGTACTTC	CASSRGQGRDEQYF
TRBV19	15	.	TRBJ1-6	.	TGTGCCAGTAGTATAGAACCAGGGAGGCAGTCACCCCTCCACTTT	CASSIEPGRQSPLHF
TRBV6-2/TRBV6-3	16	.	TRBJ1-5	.	TGTGCCAGCAGTTACTCCGGCGCAGGGAGCAATCAGCCCCAGCATTTT	CASSYSGAGSNQPQHF
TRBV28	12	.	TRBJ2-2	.	TGTGCCAGCGCAACGGTTGCCGGGGAGCTGTTTTTT	CASATVAGELFF
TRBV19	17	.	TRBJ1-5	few	TGTGCCAGTATCCAAATGGGCGGGGGAAGGAGCAATCAGCCCCAGCATTTT	CASIQMGGGRSNQPQHF
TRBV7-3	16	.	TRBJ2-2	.	TGTGCCAGCAGCCCCCACGGAGGGTCCGGGTACGGGGAGCTGTTTTTT	CASSPHGGSGYGELFF
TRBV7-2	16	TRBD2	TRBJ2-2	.	TGTGCCAGCAGCTTAGCCGGGGGGACCGTTACCGGGGAGCTGTTTTTT	CASSLAGGTVTGELFF
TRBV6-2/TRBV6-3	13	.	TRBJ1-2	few	TGTGCCAGCAGTACCGGATACAGGGATGGCTACACCTTC	CASSTGYRDGYTF
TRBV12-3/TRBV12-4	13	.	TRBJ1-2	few	TGTGCCAGCAGGGAGACGGGGAGCTATGGCTACACCTTC	CASRETGSYGYTF
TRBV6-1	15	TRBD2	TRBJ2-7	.	TGTGCCAGCAGTGAAGAACTAGCGGGCTCCTACGAGCAGTACTTC	CASSEELAGSYEQYF
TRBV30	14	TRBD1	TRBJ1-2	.	TGTGCCTGGAGTGGGACAGGGTCCATCTATGGCTACACCTTC	CAWSGTGSIYGYTF